The 4 T cell receptor beta chains listed next were all sequenced from one sample in a study of T cell responses to AZD1222 COVID-19 vaccine. Assay used: immunoSEQ multiplex PCR; TCRdb lists only in-frame clones, some missing. This table has just over 60,000 clones, around three quarters appearing once. The sequenced sample was peripheral blood, obtained on day 0 of AZD1222 vaccination. The receptors were sampled from an adult in good health.

V usage is TRBV2 and J usage is TRBJ1-5; D is undetermined. CDR1 and CDR2 from the germline V gene are SNHLY and FYNNEI. V lost 6 bases and J lost 2, with 8 bases in between. The CDR3 runs to 13 residues. The CDR3 loop reads CASSSGGNQPQHF. As DNA, the CDR3 is TGTGCCAGCAGCTCAGGAGGCAATCAGCCCCAGCATTTT. Full variable domain (outside the CDR3, taken from reference TRBV2 and TRBJ1-5): EPEVTQTPSHQVTQMGQEVILRCVPISNHLYFYWYRQILGQKVEFLVSFYNNEISEKSEIFDDQFSVERPDGSNFTLKIRSTKLEDSAMYFCASSSGGNQPQHFGDGTRLSIL.

The chain employs TRBV7-3 and TRBJ1-2; perhaps TRBD1 as D (6 bases). The V gene's germline CDR1 is SGHTA and CDR2 FQGTGA. The CDR3 runs 13 residues. V gave up 6 bases and J gave up 5 bases, with 13 bases separating them. As DNA, the CDR3 is TGTGCCAGCAGTCCGGGGGCAGGGTATGGCTACACCTTC. Encoded protein: CASSPGAGYGYTF. Based on the CDR3 plus reference TRBV7-3 and TRBJ1-2, the full variable domain is GAGVSQTPSNKVTEKGKYVELRCDPISGHTALYWYRQSLGQGPEFLIYFQGTGAADDSGLPNDRFFAVRPEGSVSTLKIQRTERGDSAVYLCASSPGAGYGYTFGSGTRLTVV.

In this sample, this clone turned up a few times. The chain recombines TRBV9 with TRBJ2-5; possibly TRBD2 for D (5 bases). CDR1 is SGDLS and CDR2 is YYNGEE in the germline V gene. The CDR3 length is 12 residues. The germline V and J ends were trimmed by 4 bases and 7 bases, with 11 bases remaining between them. The CDR3 DNA follows: TGTGCCAGCAGCCCGAGGGAAGGGACCCAGTACTTC. Encoded protein: CASSPREGTQYF.

This sequence joins TRBV27 and TRBJ2-7; TRBD1 might be the D (6 bases). This CDR3 region has 15 residues. Germline V lookup: CDR1 MNHEY, CDR2 SMNVEV (reference sequence). V was trimmed by 1 base and J by 2 bases, leaving 12 bases between them. The CDR3 spells CASSLYPGHTYEQYF. The CDR3 coding sequence is TGTGCCAGCAGTTTATACCCGGGACACACCTACGAGCAGTACTTC.